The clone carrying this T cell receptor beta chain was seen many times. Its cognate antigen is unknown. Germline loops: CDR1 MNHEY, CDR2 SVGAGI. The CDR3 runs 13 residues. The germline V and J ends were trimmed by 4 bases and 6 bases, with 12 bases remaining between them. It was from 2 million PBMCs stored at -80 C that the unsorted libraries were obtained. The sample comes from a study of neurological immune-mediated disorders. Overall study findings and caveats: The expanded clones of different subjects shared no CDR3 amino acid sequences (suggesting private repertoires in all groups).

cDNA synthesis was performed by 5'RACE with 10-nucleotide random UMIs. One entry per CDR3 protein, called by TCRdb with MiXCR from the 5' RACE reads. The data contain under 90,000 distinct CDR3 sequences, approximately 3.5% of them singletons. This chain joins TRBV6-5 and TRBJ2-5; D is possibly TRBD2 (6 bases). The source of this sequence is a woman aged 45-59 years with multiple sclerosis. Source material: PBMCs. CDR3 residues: CASSSDYRQTQYF. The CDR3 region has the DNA TGTGCCAGCAGTTCGGACTACCGCCAGACCCAGTACTTC.